This TCR beta chain was captured in a study of blood T cell repertoires in COVID-19. As for the study in general: Samples came from the United States, Italy and Spain, spanning acute and convalescent COVID-19. The analysed material was cDNA or gDNA that came from T cells, B-cell-depleted T cells, or PBMCs.

As handled by the study authors: Reference gene primer amplification yielded estimated nucleated cell counts. The method was immunoSEQ multiplex PCR; TCRdb's version includes in-frame clones alone and lacks a portion of them. V, J and clone size were drawn from that table, and D and trimming were deduced from the DNA. Of hundreds of thousands of clones listed, approximately 90% are singletons. With V trimmed by 0 bases and J by 7 bases, 5 bases remained unmatched. Germline assignment: CDR1 SGHDT and CDR2 YYEEEE. The CDR3 contains 15 residues. This clonotype was obtained from a man in his forties or fifties with acute or convalescent COVID-19. Sequencing was performed on peripheral blood. The J gene is TRBJ1-5, the V gene TRBV5-6, with 9 bases lining up with TRBD1. CDR3 DNA sequence: TGTGCCAGCAGCTTGGGATGGACAGGGGACCAGCCCCAGCATTTT. As protein: CASSLGWTGDQPQHF.